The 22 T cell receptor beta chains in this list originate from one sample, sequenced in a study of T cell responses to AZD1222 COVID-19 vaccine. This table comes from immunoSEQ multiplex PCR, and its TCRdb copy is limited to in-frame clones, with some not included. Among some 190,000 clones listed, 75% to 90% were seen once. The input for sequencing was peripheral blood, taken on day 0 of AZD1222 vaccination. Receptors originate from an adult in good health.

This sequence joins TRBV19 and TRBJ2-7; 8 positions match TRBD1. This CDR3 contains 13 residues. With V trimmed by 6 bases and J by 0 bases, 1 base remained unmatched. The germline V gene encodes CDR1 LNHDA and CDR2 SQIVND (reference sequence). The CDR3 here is CASRDRVSYEQYF. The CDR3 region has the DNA TGTGCCAGTAGGGACAGGGTCTCCTACGAGCAGTACTTC. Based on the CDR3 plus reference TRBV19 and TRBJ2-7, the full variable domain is DGGITQSPKYLFRKEGQNVTLSCEQNLNHDAMYWYRQDPGQGLRLIYYSQIVNDFQKGDIAEGYSVSREKKESFPLTVTSAQKNPTAFYLCASRDRVSYEQYFGPGTRLTVT.

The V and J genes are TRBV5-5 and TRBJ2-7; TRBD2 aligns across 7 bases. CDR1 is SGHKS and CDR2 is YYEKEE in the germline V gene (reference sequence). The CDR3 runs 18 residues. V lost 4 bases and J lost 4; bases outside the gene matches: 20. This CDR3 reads CASSPTPAGGWAPYEQYF. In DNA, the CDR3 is TGTGCCAGCAGCCCTACCCCGGCCGGGGGGTGGGCCCCGTACGAGCAGTACTTC. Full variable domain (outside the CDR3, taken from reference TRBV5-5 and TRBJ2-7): DAGVTQSPTHLIKTRGQQVTLRCSPISGHKSVSWYQQVLGQGPQFIFQYYEKEERGRGNFPDRFSARQFPNYSSELNVNALLLGDSALYLCASSPTPAGGWAPYEQYFGPGTRLTVT.

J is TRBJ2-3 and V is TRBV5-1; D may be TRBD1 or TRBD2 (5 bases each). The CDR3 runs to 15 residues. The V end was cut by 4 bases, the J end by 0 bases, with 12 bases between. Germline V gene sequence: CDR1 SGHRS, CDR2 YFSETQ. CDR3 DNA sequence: TGCGCCAGCAGCGGGGACGGTACTAGCACAGATACGCAGTATTTT. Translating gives CASSGDGTSTDTQYF.

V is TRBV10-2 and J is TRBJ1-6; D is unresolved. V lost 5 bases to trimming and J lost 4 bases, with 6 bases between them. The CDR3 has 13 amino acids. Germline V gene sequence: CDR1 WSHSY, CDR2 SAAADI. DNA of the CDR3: TGCGCCAGCAGTAGGGATTATAATTCACCCCTCCACTTT. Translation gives CASSRDYNSPLHF.

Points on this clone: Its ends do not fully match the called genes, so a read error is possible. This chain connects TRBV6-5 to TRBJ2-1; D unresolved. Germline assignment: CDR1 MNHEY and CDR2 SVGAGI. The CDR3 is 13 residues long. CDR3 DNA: TGTGCCAGCAGCTACTCATGGGGCAATGAGCAGTTCTTC. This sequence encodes CASSYSWGNEQFF.

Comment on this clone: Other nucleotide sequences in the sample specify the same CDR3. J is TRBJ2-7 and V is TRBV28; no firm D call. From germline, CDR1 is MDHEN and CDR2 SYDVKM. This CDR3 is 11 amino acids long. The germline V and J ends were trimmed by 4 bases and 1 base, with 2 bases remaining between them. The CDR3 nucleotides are TGTGCCAGCAGTTCATCCTACGAGCAGTACTTC. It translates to CASSSSYEQYF.

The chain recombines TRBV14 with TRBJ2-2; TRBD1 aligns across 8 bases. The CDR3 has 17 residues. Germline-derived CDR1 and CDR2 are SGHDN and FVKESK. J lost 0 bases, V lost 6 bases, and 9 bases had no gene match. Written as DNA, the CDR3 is TGTGCCAGCAGTTTGGACAGGGTCGTGGCGAACACCGGGGAGCTGTTTTTT. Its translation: CASSLDRVVANTGELFF.

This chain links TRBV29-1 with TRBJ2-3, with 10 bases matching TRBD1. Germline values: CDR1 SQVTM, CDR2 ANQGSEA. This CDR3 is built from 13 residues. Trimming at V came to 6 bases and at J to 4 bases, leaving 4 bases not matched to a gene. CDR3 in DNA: TGCAGCGTGGGGGGGACAGGGGCAGATACGCAGTATTTT. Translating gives CSVGGTGADTQYF.

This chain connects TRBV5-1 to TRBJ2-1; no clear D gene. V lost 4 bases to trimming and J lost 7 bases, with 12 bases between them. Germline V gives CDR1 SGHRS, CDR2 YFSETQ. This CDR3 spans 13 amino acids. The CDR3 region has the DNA TGCGCCAGCAGCGGACGACAAGGGAATGAGCAGTTCTTC. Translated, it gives CASSGRQGNEQFF.

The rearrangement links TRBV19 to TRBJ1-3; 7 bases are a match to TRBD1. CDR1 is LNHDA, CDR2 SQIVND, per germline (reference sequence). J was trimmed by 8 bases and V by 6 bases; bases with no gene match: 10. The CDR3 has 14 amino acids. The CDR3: CASRRGQTGHTIYF. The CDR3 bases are TGTGCCAGTAGAAGGGGACAGACGGGCCACACCATATATTTT.

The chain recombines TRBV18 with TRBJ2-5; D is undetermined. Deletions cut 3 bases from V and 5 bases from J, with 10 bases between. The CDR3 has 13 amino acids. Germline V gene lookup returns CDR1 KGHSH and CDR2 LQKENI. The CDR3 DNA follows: TGTGCCAGCTCACCGCCTGGGATTGAGACCCAGTACTTC. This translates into CASSPPGIETQYF.

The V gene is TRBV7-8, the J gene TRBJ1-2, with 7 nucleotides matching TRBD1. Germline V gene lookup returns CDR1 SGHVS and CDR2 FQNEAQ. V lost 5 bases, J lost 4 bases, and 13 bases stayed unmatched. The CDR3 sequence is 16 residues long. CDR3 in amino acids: CASSVGPSGGSYGYTF. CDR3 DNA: TGTGCCAGCAGCGTGGGACCTTCAGGGGGAAGCTATGGCTACACCTTC.

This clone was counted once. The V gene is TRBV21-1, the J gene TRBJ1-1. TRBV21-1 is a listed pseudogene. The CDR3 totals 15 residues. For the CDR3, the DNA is TGTGCCAGCAGCAAAGCGAGGGGCGTGGGTACGGAAGCTTTCTTT. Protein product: CASSKARGVGTEAFF.

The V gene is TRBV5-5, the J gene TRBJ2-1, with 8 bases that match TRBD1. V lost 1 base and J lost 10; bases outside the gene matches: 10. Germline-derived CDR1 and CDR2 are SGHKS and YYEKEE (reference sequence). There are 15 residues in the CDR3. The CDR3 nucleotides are TGTGCCAGCAGCTTGTCCTCAGGGGGCTTAAGGGAGCAGTTCTTC. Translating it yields CASSLSSGGLREQFF.

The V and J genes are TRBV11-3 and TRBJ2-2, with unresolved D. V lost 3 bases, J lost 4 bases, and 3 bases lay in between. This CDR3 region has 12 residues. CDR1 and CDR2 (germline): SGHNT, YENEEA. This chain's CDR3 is CASSLATGELFF. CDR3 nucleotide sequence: TGTGCCAGCAGCTTGGCCACCGGGGAGCTGTTTTTT.

The CDR3 region is CASSARQNTEAFF. For the CDR3, the DNA is TGTGCCAGCAGCGCCCGACAGAACACTGAAGCTTTCTTT. The V call is TRBV11-1, the J call TRBJ1-1; D gene ambiguous. The CDR3 consists of 13 residues. Germline V gives CDR1 SGHAT, CDR2 FQDESV (reference sequence). Trimming took 5 bases from V and 1 from J, leaving 8 bases between them. Filled out from reference TRBV11-1 and TRBJ1-1, the complete variable domain reads EAEVAQSPRYKITEKSQAVAFWCDPISGHATLYWYRQILGQGPELLVQFQDESVVDDSQLPKDRFSAERLKGVDSTLKIQPAELGDSAMYLCASSARQNTEAFFGQGTRLTVV.

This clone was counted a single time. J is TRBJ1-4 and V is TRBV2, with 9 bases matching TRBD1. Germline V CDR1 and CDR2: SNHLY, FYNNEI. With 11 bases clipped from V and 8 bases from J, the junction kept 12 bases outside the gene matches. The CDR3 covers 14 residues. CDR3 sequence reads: CAAIPGGTGEKLFF. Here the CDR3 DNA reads TGTGCCGCTATCCCCGGGGGGACAGGGGAAAAACTGTTTTTT.

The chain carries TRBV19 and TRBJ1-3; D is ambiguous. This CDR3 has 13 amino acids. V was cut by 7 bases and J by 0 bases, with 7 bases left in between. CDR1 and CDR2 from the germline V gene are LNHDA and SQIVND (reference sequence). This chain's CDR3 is CASMFISGNTIYF. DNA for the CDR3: TGTGCCAGTATGTTCATCTCTGGAAACACCATATATTTT. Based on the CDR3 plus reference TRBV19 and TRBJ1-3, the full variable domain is DGGITQSPKYLFRKEGQNVTLSCEQNLNHDAMYWYRQDPGQGLRLIYYSQIVNDFQKGDIAEGYSVSREKKESFPLTVTSAQKNPTAFYLCASMFISGNTIYFGEGSWLTVV.

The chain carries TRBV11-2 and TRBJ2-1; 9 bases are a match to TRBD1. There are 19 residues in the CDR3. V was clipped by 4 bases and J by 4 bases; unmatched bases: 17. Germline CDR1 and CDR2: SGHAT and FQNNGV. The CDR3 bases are TGTGCCAGCAGCTCACCGGGACAGGGCGTGATTGGGATTTACAATGAGCAGTTCTTC. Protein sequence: CASSSPGQGVIGIYNEQFF.

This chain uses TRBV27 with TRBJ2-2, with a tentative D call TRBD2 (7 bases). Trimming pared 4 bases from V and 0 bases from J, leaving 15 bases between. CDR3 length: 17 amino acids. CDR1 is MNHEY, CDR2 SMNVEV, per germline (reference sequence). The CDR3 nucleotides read TGTGCCAGCAGTTCCCGCTTGCGGGGGCCGAACACCGGGGAGCTGTTTTTT. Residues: CASSSRLRGPNTGELFF.

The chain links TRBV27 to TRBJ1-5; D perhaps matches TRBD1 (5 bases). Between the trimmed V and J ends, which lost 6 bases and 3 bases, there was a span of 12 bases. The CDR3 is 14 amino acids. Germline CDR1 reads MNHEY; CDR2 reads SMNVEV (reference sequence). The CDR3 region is CASRPEGLNQPQHF. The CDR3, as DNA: TGTGCCAGCAGGCCAGAGGGACTCAATCAGCCCCAGCATTTT.

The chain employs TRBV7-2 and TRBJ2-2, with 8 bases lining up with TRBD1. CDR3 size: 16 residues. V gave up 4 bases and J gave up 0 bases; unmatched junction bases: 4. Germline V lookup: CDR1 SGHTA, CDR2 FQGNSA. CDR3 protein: CASSSRQGPNTGELFF. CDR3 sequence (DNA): TGTGCCAGCAGCTCGCGACAGGGGCCGAACACCGGGGAGCTGTTTTTT.